A single sample gave rise to the 30 T cell receptor beta chains below, sequenced in a study of CD8+ T cells in alopecia areata. cDNA prepared by RNA extraction and subsequent reverse transcription served as the template for sequencing. TCRdb's copy holds only in-frame clones and misses some; the assay was immunoSEQ multiplex PCR. The sample contains 55,000 to 70,000 clones, about 45% of which appear only once. Sequencing used CD8+ T cells sorted from blood, obtained at week 0. The receptor source for this set is a human donor with alopecia areata.

The gene calls are TRBV29-1 and TRBJ2-1; 9 bases map to TRBD2. Trimming at V came to 3 bases and at J to 10 bases, leaving 13 bases not matched to a gene. In germline, CDR1 is SQVTM, CDR2 ANQGSEA. The CDR3 has 15 residues. For the CDR3, the DNA is TGCAGCGTTGAGACTCATAGCGGGAGAATAGACGAGCAGTTCTTC. Encoded protein: CSVETHSGRIDEQFF.

This clone was found a few times. The V gene is TRBV29-1, the J gene TRBJ2-1; D gene unclear. Germline-derived CDR1 and CDR2 are SQVTM and ANQGSEA. V was trimmed by 4 bases and J by 7 bases, leaving 5 bases between them. The CDR3 is 10 residues long. The CDR3 sequence is CSVGPNEQFF. Written as DNA, the CDR3 is TGCAGCGTTGGCCCAAATGAGCAGTTCTTC.

The chain recombines TRBV15 with TRBJ1-5; 10 bases line up with TRBD1. The germline V gene has CDR1 LNHNV and CDR2 YYDKDF (reference sequence). The CDR3 is 15 amino acids. After removal of 0 bases from V and 5 bases from J, the junction contained 1 base not matched to a gene. CDR3 in DNA: TGTGCCACCAGCAGAGACGGGACAGGGGATCAGCCCCAGCATTTT. It encodes CATSRDGTGDQPQHF.

The chain employs TRBV7-8 and TRBJ2-1, with TRBD2 matching 12 bases. The CDR3 is 18 residues long. The germline gives CDR1 SGHVS, CDR2 FQNEAQ. The V and J ends lost 3 bases and 4 bases, in that order; junction bases with no gene match: 10. The chain's CDR3 is CASSFVLAGGPRYNEQFF. In nucleotides, the CDR3 is TGTGCCAGCAGCTTTGTTCTAGCGGGAGGGCCGAGGTACAATGAGCAGTTCTTC.

This clone was counted between two and nine times. The chain employs TRBV14 and TRBJ2-1; 11 bases align to TRBD2. J lost 7 bases, V lost 4 bases, and 9 bases had no gene match. Per the germline V gene, CDR1 is SGHDN and CDR2 is FVKESK. The CDR3 is 16 residues long. CDR3: CASSRTLAGVWNEQFF. The CDR3 region has the DNA TGTGCCAGCAGCCGCACACTAGCGGGAGTATGGAATGAGCAGTTCTTC.

The rearrangement uses TRBV29-1 and TRBJ2-7; D may be TRBD2 (5 bases). This CDR3 has 15 residues. The germline gives CDR1 SQVTM, CDR2 ANQGSEA. V was cut by 7 bases and J by 4 bases, with 23 bases left in between. DNA for the CDR3: TGCAGCGGGGGAACCTACGGGCCCCGAGGGTACGAGCAGTACTTC. Protein sequence: CSGGTYGPRGYEQYF.

This clone appeared a single time. The J gene is TRBJ2-7, the V gene TRBV14, with 7 bases lining up with TRBD1. CDR1 SGHDN and CDR2 FVKESK come from the germline V gene. V was pared by 4 bases and J by 2 bases, with 14 bases of the junction left unmatched. The CDR3 sequence is 17 residues long. The CDR3 reads CASSLYPPDRDTYEQYF. CDR3 DNA: TGTGCCAGCAGCCTCTACCCACCCGACAGGGATACCTACGAGCAGTACTTC.

This clone is medium-sized in the sample. The chain employs TRBV18 and TRBJ2-7; no definite D call. CDR3 size: 14 residues. V lost 6 bases and J 1 base, leaving 13 bases between the germline ends. Germline V lookup: CDR1 KGHSH, CDR2 LQKENI. CDR3: CASSPKAVSYEQYF. Here the CDR3 DNA reads TGTGCCAGCTCCCCCAAAGCAGTATCCTACGAGCAGTACTTC.

In its sample, this clone was seen once. The CDR3 DNA reads TGTGCCAGCGGACTAGTTCGCGAGACCCAGTACTTC. Its protein is CASGLVRETQYF. The genes are TRBV27 and TRBJ2-5, with 7 bases lining up with TRBD2. V lost 8 bases, J lost 5 bases, and 5 bases stayed unmatched. Germline V gives CDR1 MNHEY, CDR2 SMNVEV (reference sequence). This CDR3 is 12 amino acids long.

The chain carries TRBV9 and TRBJ1-5; TRBD1 aligns across 8 bases. V gave up 0 bases and J gave up 6 bases; unmatched junction bases: 2. CDR1 and CDR2 (germline): SGDLS, YYNGEE. This CDR3 is built from 14 residues. The CDR3 region has the DNA TGTGCCAGCAGCGTAGGGCAGGGGGCTCAGCCCCAGCATTTT. Translating it yields CASSVGQGAQPQHF.

The chain combines TRBV6-1 with TRBJ2-2; D is perhaps TRBD1 or TRBD2 (5 bases each). CDR3 length: 15 amino acids. The ends were cut back, 5 bases at V and 3 bases at J, with 13 bases in the middle. CDR1 is MNHNS and CDR2 is SASEGT in the germline V gene. CDR3 sequence reads: CASSPRTGHTGELFF. The CDR3 bases are TGTGCCAGCAGTCCTCGGACGGGGCACACCGGGGAGCTGTTTTTT.

The gene calls are TRBV7-9 and TRBJ2-3; no definite D call. The CDR3 has 15 amino acids. Looked up from germline, CDR1 is SEHNR and CDR2 is FQNEAQ (reference sequence). The germline V and J ends were trimmed by 5 bases and 2 bases, with 14 bases remaining between them. DNA for the CDR3: TGTGCCAGCAGCCCCTCACTGCGGAACACAGATACGCAGTATTTT. This gives the protein CASSPSLRNTDTQYF.

The chain employs TRBV30 and TRBJ2-1; 7 bases line up with TRBD2. Germline values: CDR1 GTSNPN, CDR2 SVGIG (reference sequence). J was trimmed by 0 bases and V by 0 bases; bases with no gene match: 2. The CDR3 covers 15 residues. The CDR3 DNA follows: TGTGCCTGGAGTGTATCTAGCGGCTCCTACAATGAGCAGTTCTTC. It codes for CAWSVSSGSYNEQFF.

V is TRBV4-1 and J is TRBJ2-1; D gene unclear. Trimming cost V 4 bases and J 10 bases, with 11 bases left between them. The CDR3 contains 12 residues. Germline V gene data show CDR1 as MGHRA and CDR2 as YSYEKL. The CDR3 DNA follows: TGCGCCAGCAGCCCACTTAAGGGCGAGCAGTTCTTC. Its protein product is CASSPLKGEQFF.

This chain uses TRBV6-1 with TRBJ2-7; D might be TRBD1 or TRBD2, each matching 5 bases. There are 15 residues in the CDR3. V was pared by 7 bases and J by 3 bases, with 19 bases between. CDR1 is MNHNS, CDR2 SASEGT, per germline. In DNA, the CDR3 is TGTGCCAGCACCGGAATAGGGACGGGCAACTACGAGCAGTACTTC. Translation: CASTGIGTGNYEQYF.

This clone was found a few times. V and J are TRBV10-3 and TRBJ2-7; TRBD2 matches 10 bases. CDR1 and CDR2 from the germline V gene are ENHRY and SYGVKD. V lost 6 bases, J lost 7 bases, and 15 bases stayed unmatched. The CDR3 covers 16 residues. The CDR3 loop reads CAISGVPSGSTWEQYF. CDR3 DNA sequence: TGTGCCATCAGCGGCGTTCCTAGCGGGAGTACCTGGGAGCAGTACTTC.

The CDR3 region is CASREGSYNEQFF. The CDR3 DNA reads as TGTGCCAGCAGGGAAGGGAGTTACAATGAGCAGTTCTTC. This chain links TRBV25-1 with TRBJ2-1; D is perhaps TRBD2 (5 bases). CDR1 is MGHDK, CDR2 SYGVNS, per germline. With 6 bases removed from V and 4 bases from J, the gap between germline ends came to 10 bases. This CDR3 has 13 amino acids.

The rearrangement joins TRBV4-3 to TRBJ2-5; D is ambiguous. Germline CDR1 and CDR2: LGHNA and YSLEER. CDR3 length: 16 amino acids. Trimming removed 0 bases at V and 4 bases at J, with 15 bases between. The CDR3, as DNA: TGCGCCAGCAGCCAAGATCGGTCGCTAGGTGGAGAGACCCAGTACTTC. Its protein is CASSQDRSLGGETQYF.

This clone is labeled as medium-sized (0.01 to 0.1%). The V gene is TRBV9, the J gene TRBJ2-7; a weak D match, TRBD1 (6 bases). Trimming left V 4 bases short and J 3 bases short, with 26 bases between. CDR3 length: 18 residues. CDR1 is SGDLS, CDR2 YYNGEE, per germline. This CDR3 reads CASSLYLAGTPPVYEQYF. The CDR3 DNA is TGTGCCAGCAGCCTTTACTTGGCCGGGACACCACCTGTCTACGAGCAGTACTTC.

The gene calls are TRBV7-2 and TRBJ2-3; TRBD2 matches at 7 bases. The length of the CDR3 is 15 residues. Germline trimming cut 4 bases from V and 0 bases from J; bases unmatched to any gene: 4. CDR1 SGHTA and CDR2 FQGNSA come from the germline V gene. This CDR3 is CASSSTGGSTDTQYF. CDR3 DNA sequence: TGTGCCAGCAGCTCCACGGGGGGTAGCACAGATACGCAGTATTTT. Complete variable domain (other parts from reference TRBV7-2 and TRBJ2-3): GAGVSQSPSNKVTEKGKDVELRCDPISGHTALYWYRQSLGQGLEFLIYFQGNSAPDKSGLPSDRFSAERTGGSVSTLTIQRTQQEDSAVYLCASSSTGGSTDTQYFGPGTRLTVL.

The J gene is TRBJ2-3, the V gene TRBV28, with 9 bases fitting TRBD2. Unmatched junction bases numbered 9, after V lost 6 bases and J lost 5 bases. This CDR3 is built from 15 residues. CDR1 and CDR2 from the germline V gene are MDHEN and SYDVKM. The CDR3 region is CASSPLGSGRDTQYF. In nucleotides, the CDR3 is TGTGCCAGCAGCCCTCTGGGTAGCGGGAGAGATACGCAGTATTTT.

V is TRBV25-1 and J is TRBJ1-1; D unresolved. Germline CDR1 is MGHDK and CDR2 is SYGVNS. V gave up 0 bases and J gave up 7 bases, with 9 bases separating them. This CDR3 has 13 residues. CDR3 sequence (DNA): TGTGCCAGCAGTGAATATCCGGCAGGTGAAGCTTTCTTT. Its protein product is CASSEYPAGEAFF.

V usage is TRBV5-1 and J usage is TRBJ2-5; TRBD2 might be the D (5 bases). Trimming left V 0 bases short and J 0 bases short, with 15 bases between. CDR1 and CDR2 from the germline V gene are SGHRS and YFSETQ. CDR3 size: 17 residues. CDR3 region: CASSLAQQRLYQETQYF. CDR3 sequence (DNA): TGCGCCAGCAGCTTGGCACAGCAGCGGCTGTACCAAGAGACCCAGTACTTC.

This clone was seen ten or more times. This chain connects TRBV13 to TRBJ2-1; no firm D call. V dropped 2 bases and J dropped 8 bases, with 13 bases sitting between them. The CDR3 has 14 residues. Germline V CDR1 and CDR2: PRHDT, FYEKMQ (reference sequence). CDR3 region: CASSLKVVSYEQFF. In DNA, the CDR3 is TGTGCCAGCAGCTTAAAGGTAGTATCTTATGAGCAGTTCTTC. Drawing the rest from reference TRBV13 and TRBJ2-1, the complete variable domain is AAGVIQSPRHLIKEKRETATLKCYPIPRHDTVYWYQQGPGQDPQFLISFYEKMQSDKGSIPDRFSAQQFSDYHSELNMSSLELGDSALYFCASSLKVVSYEQFFGPGTRLTVL.

This clone was seen a handful of times. V gene TRBV6-1 combines with J gene TRBJ2-7; no clear D. Trimming shortened V by 4 bases and J by 0 bases, and 13 bases separated the two germline ends. Germline V gives CDR1 MNHNS, CDR2 SASEGT. The CDR3 runs 15 residues. The CDR3 sequence is CASSADGWSSYEQYF. The DNA for the CDR3 is TGTGCCAGCAGTGCCGACGGGTGGAGCTCCTACGAGCAGTACTTC.

CDR3 sequence: CASSVAGADQETQYF. In DNA form, the CDR3 reads TGTGCCAGCAGCGTAGCAGGAGCAGACCAAGAGACCCAGTACTTC. The chain uses TRBV9 and TRBJ2-5, with D hard to call. CDR1 and CDR2 from the germline V gene are SGDLS and YYNGEE. The CDR3 loop spans 15 amino acids. Trimming left V 0 bases short and J 0 bases short, with 9 bases between.

Remarks on this clone: A much larger clone differs by one base, so this may be a read error. This sequence joins TRBV28 and TRBJ2-1; D is perhaps TRBD1 (5 bases). This CDR3 spans 13 amino acids. Trimming removed 4 bases at V and 3 bases at J, with 7 bases between. Per germline, CDR1 MDHEN and CDR2 SYDVKM. The CDR3 DNA sequence: TGTGCCAGCAGTTACGACAGCTACAATGAGCAGTTCTTC. Its translation: CASSYDSYNEQFF.

This chain links TRBV2 with TRBJ2-3, with 8 bases that match TRBD2. The CDR3 sequence is 14 residues long. Trimming took 5 bases from V and 5 from J; bases not matched to a gene: 6. Germline V gene data show CDR1 as SNHLY and CDR2 as FYNNEI. Here the CDR3 reads CASSKKRELDTQYF. The CDR3 DNA reads as TGTGCCAGCAGTAAGAAGCGGGAGTTAGATACGCAGTATTTT.

The V gene is TRBV11-2, the J gene TRBJ2-1; tentatively, D is TRBD2 (5 bases). The CDR3 is 12 amino acids. In germline, CDR1 is SGHAT, CDR2 FQNNGV. Trimming took 3 bases from V and 7 from J, leaving 7 bases between them. CDR3 sequence reads: CASSFRGNEQFF. In DNA, the CDR3 is TGTGCCAGCAGCTTTCGCGGGAATGAGCAGTTCTTC. The variable domain in full, completed from reference TRBV11-2 and TRBJ2-1, reads EAGVAQSPRYKIIEKRQSVAFWCNPISGHATLYWYQQILGQGPKLLIQFQNNGVVDDSQLPKDRFSAERLKGVDSTLKIQPAKLEDSAVYLCASSFRGNEQFFGPGTRLTVL.

The genes are TRBV27 and TRBJ2-7; D may correspond to TRBD1 or TRBD2 (5 bases each). The germline CDR1 and CDR2 sequences are MNHEY and SMNVEV (reference sequence). The CDR3 runs 15 residues. Between the trimmed V and J ends, which lost 5 bases and 1 base, there was a span of 15 bases. CDR3 DNA: TGTGCCAGCAGTCCAACCGGGACGGAATCCTACGAGCAGTACTTC. Its translation: CASSPTGTESYEQYF.